This paragraph reports one TCR beta chain. This sample was taken from a study of shared clonotypes between healthy human individuals. Replicate sorted-subset PCRs were loaded with around 200 ng DNA, 31,000 or so T cell genomes. Produced via immunoSEQ multiplex PCR; TCRdb's table is partial and in-frame only. The table lists roughly 2.2 million clones, approximately 95% of them singletons. Trimming at V came to 5 bases and at J to 6 bases, leaving 15 bases not matched to a gene. Germline CDR1 is SGHAT and CDR2 is FQNNGV. This CDR3 has 18 residues. The source of this sequence is a man between 18 and 29 years old in good health. Some clones in this sample may be carry-over from other donors' samples. The chain carries TRBV11-2 and TRBJ2-2, with 10 bases aligning to TRBD2. The source material was naive CD4+ T cells from PBMCs. Subset in this sample: CD45RA+ positively selected. The chain's CDR3 is CASSLAVGASGRSGELFF. CDR3 in DNA: TGTGCCAGCAGCCTAGCCGTGGGGGCTAGCGGGAGATCCGGGGAGCTGTTTTTT.